The source of this T cell receptor beta chain is a study of CD8+CD57+ T cells in acquired aplastic anemia. The sample holds many counts of this clonotype. What it recognizes is unknown. CDR1 and CDR2 (germline): SNHLY, FYNNEI. V was clipped by 5 bases and J by 2 bases, with 10 bases between them. The CDR3 totals 14 residues. TCR beta VDJ and CDR3 profiling used genomic DNA as template. TCRdb reanalysed the reads using MiXCR and keeps one entry per CDR3 protein. Of around 150,000 distinct CDR3 sequences listed, roughly 48% were seen once; the top ten hold about 2.6%. General study findings and limits: Common to patients and controls were twenty-nine CD8+ CDR3 sequences.

It was patients with CD8+CD57+ cell expansion by flow cytometry who were chosen for sequencing. The receptor was derived from a human donor with aplastic anemia. The sequenced sample was sorted CD4+, CD8+, or CD8+CD57+ T cells (not recorded which) from PBMCs. The chain is built from TRBV2 and TRBJ1-5; no firm D call. Written as DNA, the CDR3 is TGTGCCAGCAGTCGAGAATCCGGCAATCAGCCCCAGCATTTT. Its protein is CASSRESGNQPQHF. The entire variable domain, with the rest obtained from reference TRBV2 and TRBJ1-5, is as follows: EPEVTQTPSHQVTQMGQEVILRCVPISNHLYFYWYRQILGQKVEFLVSFYNNEISEKSEIFDDQFSVERPDGSNFTLKIRSTKLEDSAMYFCASSRESGNQPQHFGDGTRLSIL.